A single sample is the source of the 30 T cell receptor beta chains below, sequenced in a study of post-analysis software for immune sequencing data. Prepared libraries of TCR beta cDNA carried unique molecular identifiers. Each CDR3 protein gets one entry after TCRdb re-called the PCR reads with MiXCR. The data show 820,000 or so distinct CDR3 sequences, roughly half seen once. Whole-study results and caveats: Patients used five TRBV segments, including TRBV5-6, TRBV5-1 and TRBV20-1, more often than controls.

These receptors lack a known antigen. The sequencing sample was made of blood. The receptors here all came from a girl under 18 with multiple sclerosis.

This clonotype was counted a single time. The chain links TRBV10-3 to TRBJ2-3; 8 bases map to TRBD2. Unmatched junction bases numbered 8, after V lost 0 bases and J lost 3 bases. Germline CDR1 ENHRY, CDR2 SYGVKD. This CDR3 has 17 amino acids. CDR3 nucleotides: TGTGCCATCAGTGAGTCTTTCCCTAGCGGGTTGACAGATACGCAGTATTTT. It is translated as CAISESFPSGLTDTQYF.

The V call is TRBV7-3, the J call TRBJ2-6; no firm D call. Germline CDR1 SGHTA, CDR2 FQGTGA. The V end lost 2 bases, the J end lost 4 bases, and 12 bases lay between the germline ends. The CDR3 extends over 16 amino acids. This chain's CDR3 is CASSLYRSSGANVLTF. In DNA, the CDR3 is TGTGCCAGCAGCTTATACCGGAGCTCCGGGGCCAACGTCCTGACTTTC.

The V gene is TRBV5-1, the J gene TRBJ2-1, with D hard to call. The CDR3 has 16 amino acids. The V end was cut by 0 bases, the J end by 0 bases, with 10 bases between. Per germline, CDR1 SGHRS and CDR2 YFSETQ. The CDR3 nucleotides read TGCGCCAGCAGCTTGGAATGGCAGAGCTCCTACAATGAGCAGTTCTTC. This encodes CASSLEWQSSYNEQFF.

This chain joins TRBV3-1 and TRBJ2-3; 10 bases are shared with TRBD2. This CDR3 is built from 17 residues. V was pared by 1 base and J by 5 bases, with 9 bases of the junction left unmatched. Germline CDR1 is LGHDT and CDR2 is YNNKEL (reference sequence). CDR3 sequence (DNA): TGTGCCAGCAGCCAAGCTTTTCTAGCGGGAGTCAGAGATACGCAGTATTTT. Residues: CASSQAFLAGVRDTQYF.

This clonotype was seen a few times. The gene calls are TRBV12-3 or TRBV12-4 and TRBJ1-5; unclear D gene. CDR3 length equals 13 residues. V lost 3 bases and J lost 3, with 6 bases in between. The DNA of the CDR3 is TGTGCCAGCAGTTTCGACACCAATCAGCCCCAGCATTTT. Its translation is CASSFDTNQPQHF.

This clonotype has more than one count but fewer than ten. This chain joins TRBV20-1 and TRBJ1-1; D might be TRBD1 (5 bases). The germline CDR1 and CDR2 sequences are DFQATT and SNEGSKA (reference sequence). The CDR3 is 15 amino acids. Trimming removed 3 bases at V and 6 bases at J, with 20 bases between. CDR3 bases: TGCAGTGCTAGTAAGCTCGGGGGGGTAAACTCTGAAGCTTTCTTT. This codes for CSASKLGGVNSEAFF.

The chain couples TRBV10-3 to TRBJ2-5, with TRBD2 identical over 10 bases. This CDR3 contains 16 residues. J gave up 2 bases and V 6 bases, and 9 bases lay outside the gene matches. Per germline, CDR1 ENHRY and CDR2 SYGVKD. CDR3 loop: CAISSIAGGRQETQYF. As DNA, the CDR3 is TGTGCCATCAGCTCTATAGCGGGAGGTCGGCAAGAGACCCAGTACTTC.

This clonotype occurred a few times. V is TRBV4-2 and J is TRBJ1-6, with D tentatively TRBD1 (5 bases). The V and J ends lost 1 base and 7 bases respectively, with 11 bases between them. CDR3 length equals 15 residues. Germline CDR1 is LGHNA and CDR2 is YNFKEQ. The CDR3 DNA sequence: TGTGCCAGCAGCCAAGGCAACAGGATAAATTCACCCCTCCACTTT. It translates to CASSQGNRINSPLHF.

V and J are TRBV10-3 and TRBJ2-1; TRBD2 agrees at 16 bases. CDR1 and CDR2 (germline): ENHRY, SYGVKD. CDR3 length equals 20 residues. J gave up 5 bases and V 1 base, and 11 bases lay outside the gene matches. The CDR3 sequence is CAISELHFPGTSGRDNEQFF. The CDR3 region has the DNA TGTGCCATCAGTGAGTTGCATTTTCCCGGGACTAGCGGGAGGGACAATGAGCAGTTCTTC.

V and J are TRBV27 and TRBJ2-7, with D uncertain. The ends were cut back, 3 bases at V and 6 bases at J, with 9 bases in the middle. The germline gives CDR1 MNHEY, CDR2 SMNVEV (reference sequence). The CDR3 covers 12 residues. The CDR3 sequence: CASSLGFGEQYF. As DNA, the CDR3 is TGTGCCAGCAGTTTGGGATTCGGCGAGCAGTACTTC.

Worth noting for this clonotype: The conserved phenylalanine or tryptophan normally closing the CDR3 is absent here, so this likely arose from a read error. The chain recombines TRBV7-6 with TRBJ2-3; 8 bases match TRBD2. Germline V lookup: CDR1 SGHVS, CDR2 FNYEAQ. The CDR3 runs 16 residues. The J segment lost 4 bases and the V segment lost 2 bases, leaving 8 bases of the junction unmatched. The CDR3 sequence is CASSLLSGGFADTQYL. CDR3 DNA sequence: TGTGCCAGCAGCTTATTGTCGGGGGGGTTCGCAGATACGCAGTATTTG.

The gene calls are TRBV20-1 and TRBJ1-1; tentatively, D is TRBD1 (5 bases). Deletions cut 1 base from V and 6 bases from J, with 24 bases between. From germline, CDR1 is DFQATT and CDR2 SNEGSKA (reference sequence). The CDR3 runs to 17 residues. CDR3 residues: CSARATPPWGNGAEAFF. The CDR3 region has the DNA TGCAGTGCTAGAGCTACACCACCCTGGGGGAATGGCGCTGAAGCTTTCTTT.

This chain links TRBV10-3 with TRBJ2-7; either TRBD1 or TRBD2 may supply D (6 bases each). The CDR3 extends over 13 amino acids. Trimming took 4 bases from V and 3 from J, leaving 10 bases between them. Germline CDR1 and CDR2: ENHRY and SYGVKD. The chain's CDR3 is CAISGGGHYEQYF. CDR3 DNA: TGTGCCATCAGTGGAGGGGGGCACTACGAGCAGTACTTC.

The gene calls are TRBV29-1 and TRBJ1-2, with unresolved D. Germline CDR1 reads SQVTM; CDR2 reads ANQGSEA. This CDR3 is built from 14 residues. The V and J ends lost 7 bases and 1 base respectively, with 16 bases between them. The CDR3 DNA is TGCAGCGCCCCCGTGGTGGGAAATAACTATGGCTACACCTTC. As protein: CSAPVVGNNYGYTF.

This clonotype has a handful of counts. The chain employs TRBV24-1 and TRBJ2-4, with 8 bases matching TRBD1. CDR3 length: 20 amino acids. V shed 2 bases, J shed 0 bases, and the junction held 14 bases outside the gene matches. Germline V gene data show CDR1 as KGHDR and CDR2 as SFDVKD. The CDR3 loop is CATSDSATRTGSLAKNIQYF. For the CDR3, the DNA is TGTGCCACCAGTGATTCAGCTACCCGGACAGGGAGCCTAGCCAAAAACATTCAGTACTTC.

This clonotype is a singleton in its sample. The chain carries TRBV7-6 and TRBJ2-5; 7 nucleotides match TRBD1. The assigned J gene may be wrong: the sequence end matches TRBJ2-7 better. Germline V gene data show CDR1 as SGHVS and CDR2 as FNYEAQ. CDR3 length: 15 residues. Here the CDR3 reads CASSSDRAQSYEQYF. In DNA form, the CDR3 reads TGTGCCAGCAGCTCCGACAGGGCCCAGTCCTACGAGCAGTACTTC.

The chain uses TRBV5-1 and TRBJ2-1, with a tentative D call TRBD2 (6 bases). Near its end, the DNA agrees better with TRBJ2-7, so the J call may be wrong. There are 15 residues in the CDR3. Germline assignment: CDR1 SGHRS and CDR2 YFSETQ. The CDR3 bases are TGCGCCAGCAGCTCGCCGGGACTCCCGTACAATGAGCAGTACTTC. Translation gives CASSSPGLPYNEQYF.

This clonotype was counted a few times. The chain combines TRBV20-1 with TRBJ1-2, with D perhaps matching TRBD1 (5 bases). The CDR3 runs 14 residues. CDR1 is DFQATT, CDR2 SNEGSKA, per germline (reference sequence). V dropped 6 bases and J dropped 6 bases, with 20 bases sitting between them. CDR3 residues: CSAPQTRTGHGYTF. In nucleotides, the CDR3 is TGCAGTGCCCCGCAGACACGGACGGGGCATGGCTACACCTTC.

The chain uses TRBV18 and TRBJ2-4, with D unclear. V was clipped by 2 bases and J by 0 bases, with 2 bases between them. From germline, CDR1 is KGHSH and CDR2 LQKENI. CDR3 size: 13 residues. The chain's CDR3 is CASSPIAKNIQYF. The CDR3 DNA is TGTGCCAGCTCACCAATAGCCAAAAACATTCAGTACTTC.

This clonotype was counted many times. The V call is TRBV20-1, the J call TRBJ2-7; tentatively, D is TRBD2 (6 bases). Trimming shortened V by 1 base and J by 1 base, and 8 bases separated the two germline ends. The CDR3 extends over 13 amino acids. The germline CDR1 and CDR2 sequences are DFQATT and SNEGSKA (reference sequence). The CDR3 loop reads CSARGGTSYEQYF. The CDR3 DNA reads TGCAGTGCTAGAGGCGGGACTTCCTACGAGCAGTACTTC.

The chain recombines TRBV5-1 with TRBJ2-7; 10 nucleotides match TRBD1. The V gene end was trimmed by 0 bases and the J gene end by 3 bases; junction bases not matched to a gene: 3. CDR1 and CDR2 (germline): SGHRS, YFSETQ. The CDR3 spans 15 residues. The CDR3 sequence is CASSLATGGGYEQYF. CDR3 nucleotides: TGCGCCAGCAGCTTGGCGACAGGGGGCGGCTACGAGCAGTACTTC.

The CDR3 DNA reads as TGTGCCAGCAGTTCCGGACAGGGCGCGGGCAATGAGCAGTTCTTC. Translation gives CASSSGQGAGNEQFF. The genes are TRBV7-9 and TRBJ2-1, with TRBD1 matching over 8 bases. J was trimmed by 6 bases and V by 6 bases; bases with no gene match: 10. This CDR3 contains 15 residues. Germline V gene lookup returns CDR1 SEHNR and CDR2 FQNEAQ (reference sequence).

This clonotype was found a few times. The rearrangement joins TRBV29-1 to TRBJ2-3, with 9 bases lining up with TRBD1. From germline, CDR1 is SQVTM and CDR2 ANQGSEA. The CDR3 consists of 13 residues. The J segment lost 4 bases and the V segment lost 8 bases, leaving 7 bases of the junction unmatched. This CDR3 reads CSTITGGADTQYF. The CDR3 nucleotides are TGCAGCACCATTACAGGGGGCGCAGATACGCAGTATTTT.

The V and J genes are TRBV12-3 or TRBV12-4 and TRBJ1-2; D is perhaps TRBD1 (5 bases). V dropped 8 bases and J dropped 2 bases, with 18 bases sitting between them. The CDR3 length is 15 residues. The DNA of the CDR3 is TGTGCCAGCCTCACCTGGGGGGGACCCAACTATGGCTACACCTTC. Translating it yields CASLTWGGPNYGYTF.

This clonotype was counted only a few times. This chain connects TRBV4-1 to TRBJ2-5; possibly TRBD1 for D (6 bases). CDR3 length: 16 residues. In germline, CDR1 is MGHRA, CDR2 YSYEKL. V was trimmed by 0 bases and J by 2 bases, leaving 13 bases between them. CDR3 sequence reads: CASSQEGTRSQETQYF. The CDR3 DNA sequence: TGCGCCAGCAGCCAAGAGGGGACAAGGTCACAAGAGACCCAGTACTTC.

The chain joins TRBV5-1 to TRBJ2-1; D is unclear. The CDR3 has 14 amino acids. The V gene lost 3 bases and the J gene lost 5 bases, with 12 bases spanning the gap. Germline V gene sequence: CDR1 SGHRS, CDR2 YFSETQ. CDR3 sequence reads: CASSSERLNNEQFF. The CDR3 DNA follows: TGCGCCAGCAGCTCCGAGAGGCTCAACAATGAGCAGTTCTTC.

This clonotype was seen a handful of times. The chain carries TRBV7-3 and TRBJ2-5, with D unclear. This CDR3 is built from 13 residues. Germline CDR1 and CDR2: SGHTA and FQGTGA. The V gene lost 4 bases and the J gene lost 1 base, with 7 bases spanning the gap. The CDR3 DNA sequence: TGTGCCAGCAGCTCCAGAACCCAAGAGACCCAGTACTTC. This translates into CASSSRTQETQYF.

V and J are TRBV3-1 and TRBJ1-5, with D unresolved. Trimming removed 0 bases from V and 7 bases from J, with 10 bases in between. Germline V CDR1 and CDR2: LGHDT, YNNKEL (reference sequence). The CDR3 covers 14 residues. CDR3 coding DNA: TGTGCCAGCAGCCAAGATAAAGGGTACCAGCCCCAGCATTTT. Translation gives CASSQDKGYQPQHF.

The CDR3 is CATSRRLEVPGYGYTF. CDR3 coding DNA: TGTGCCACCAGCAGACGCCTAGAGGTCCCCGGGTACGGCTACACCTTC. The chain joins TRBV15 to TRBJ1-2; D is unresolved. Trimming took 2 bases from V and 8 from J, leaving 21 bases between them. The germline V gene has CDR1 LNHNV and CDR2 YYDKDF (reference sequence). The CDR3 runs 16 residues.

The V call is TRBV6-5, the J call TRBJ2-5; 7 bases agree with TRBD2. Germline CDR1 is MNHEY and CDR2 is SVGAGI. V lost 2 bases to trimming and J lost 2 bases; unmatched junction nucleotides: 5. CDR3 length: 15 amino acids. The CDR3 protein is CASSYDLGLQETQYF. CDR3 coding DNA: TGTGCCAGCAGTTACGACCTGGGACTACAAGAGACCCAGTACTTC.